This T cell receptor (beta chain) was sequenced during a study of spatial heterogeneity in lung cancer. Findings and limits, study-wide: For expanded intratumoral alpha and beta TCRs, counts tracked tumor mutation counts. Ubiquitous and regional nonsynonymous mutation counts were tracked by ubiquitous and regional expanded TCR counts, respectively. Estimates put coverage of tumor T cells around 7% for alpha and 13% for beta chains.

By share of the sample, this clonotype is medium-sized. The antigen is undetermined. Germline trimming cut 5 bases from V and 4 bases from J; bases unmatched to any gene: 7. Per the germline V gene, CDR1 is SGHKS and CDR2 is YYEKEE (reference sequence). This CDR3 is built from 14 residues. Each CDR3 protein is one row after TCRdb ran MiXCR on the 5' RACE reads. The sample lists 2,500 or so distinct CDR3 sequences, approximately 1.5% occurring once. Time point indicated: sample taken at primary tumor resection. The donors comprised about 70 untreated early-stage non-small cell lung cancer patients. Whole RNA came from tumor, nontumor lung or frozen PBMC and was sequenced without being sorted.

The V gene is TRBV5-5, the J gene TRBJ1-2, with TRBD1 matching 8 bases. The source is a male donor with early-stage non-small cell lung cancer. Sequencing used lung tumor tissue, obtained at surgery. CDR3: CASRPGQAVYGYTF. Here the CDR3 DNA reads TGTGCCAGCAGGCCGGGACAGGCAGTCTATGGCTACACCTTC.